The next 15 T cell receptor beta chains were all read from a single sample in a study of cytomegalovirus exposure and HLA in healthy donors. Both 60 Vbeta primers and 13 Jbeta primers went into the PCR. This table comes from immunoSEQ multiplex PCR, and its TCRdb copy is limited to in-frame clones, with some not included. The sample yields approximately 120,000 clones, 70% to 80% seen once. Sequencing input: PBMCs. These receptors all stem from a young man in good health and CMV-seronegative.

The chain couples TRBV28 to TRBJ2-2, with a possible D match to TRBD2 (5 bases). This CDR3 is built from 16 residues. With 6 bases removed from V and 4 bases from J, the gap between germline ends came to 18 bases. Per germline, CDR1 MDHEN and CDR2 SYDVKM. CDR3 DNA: TGTGCCAGCAGCCCCCCGATCGGGATCGCCACCGGGGAGCTGTTTTTT. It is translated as CASSPPIGIATGELFF.

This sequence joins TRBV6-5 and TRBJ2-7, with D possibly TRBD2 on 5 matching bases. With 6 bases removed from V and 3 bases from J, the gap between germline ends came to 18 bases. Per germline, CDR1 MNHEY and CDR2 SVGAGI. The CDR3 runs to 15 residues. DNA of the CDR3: TGTGCCAGCAGCCCGACTAACCAGGAATTCTACGAGCAGTACGTC. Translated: CASSPTNQEFYEQYV.

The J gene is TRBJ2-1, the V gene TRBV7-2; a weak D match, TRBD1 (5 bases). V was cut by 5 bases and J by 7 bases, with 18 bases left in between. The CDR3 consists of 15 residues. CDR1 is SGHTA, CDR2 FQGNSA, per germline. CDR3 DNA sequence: TGTGCCAGCAGCCCTGGTGCACAAAGGGGAAATGAGCAGTTCTTC. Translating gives CASSPGAQRGNEQFF. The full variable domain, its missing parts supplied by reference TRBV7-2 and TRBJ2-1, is GAGVSQSPSNKVTEKGKDVELRCDPISGHTALYWYRQSLGQGLEFLIYFQGNSAPDKSGLPSDRFSAERTGGSVSTLTIQRTQQEDSAVYLCASSPGAQRGNEQFFGPGTRLTVL.

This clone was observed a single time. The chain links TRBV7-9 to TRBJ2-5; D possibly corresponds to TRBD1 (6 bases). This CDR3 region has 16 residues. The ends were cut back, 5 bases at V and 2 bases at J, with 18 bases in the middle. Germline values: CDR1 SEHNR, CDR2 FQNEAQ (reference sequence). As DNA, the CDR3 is TGTGCCAGCAGCCCCGCCGAGGGACATAGACAAGAGACCCAGTACTTC. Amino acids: CASSPAEGHRQETQYF.

CDR3 amino acids: CASSRYTGSGNTIYF. The CDR3 DNA reads TGCGCCAGCAGCCGTTACACAGGGTCTGGAAACACCATATATTTT. The V call is TRBV4-1, the J call TRBJ1-3, with D perhaps TRBD1 (6 bases). Deletions cut 4 bases from V and 1 base from J, with 11 bases between. This CDR3 comprises 15 residues. Germline lookup yields CDR1 MGHRA and CDR2 YSYEKL.

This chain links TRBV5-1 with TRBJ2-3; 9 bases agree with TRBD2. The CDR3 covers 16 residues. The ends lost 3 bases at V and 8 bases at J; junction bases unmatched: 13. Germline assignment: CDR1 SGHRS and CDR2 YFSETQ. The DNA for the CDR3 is TGCGCCAGCAGCTGGGAGCGGGAGGACGTCCCCGCTACGCAGTATTTT. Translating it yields CASSWEREDVPATQYF.

The CDR3, as DNA: TGCGCCAGCAGCTTGGAGGGGGCGGGAAATGAAAAACTGTTTTTT. This sequence encodes CASSLEGAGNEKLFF. The chain couples TRBV5-1 to TRBJ1-4; 7 nucleotides match TRBD1. Per the germline V gene, CDR1 is SGHRS and CDR2 is YFSETQ. The CDR3 has 15 amino acids. Trimming took 0 bases from V and 5 from J; bases not matched to a gene: 4.

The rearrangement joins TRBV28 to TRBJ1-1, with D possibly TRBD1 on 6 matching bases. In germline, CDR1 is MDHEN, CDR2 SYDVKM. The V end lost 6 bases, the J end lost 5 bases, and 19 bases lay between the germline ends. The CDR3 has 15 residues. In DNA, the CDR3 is TGTGCCAGCAGAACGGGGGGACAAGGAGGGACTGAAGCTTTCTTT. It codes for CASRTGGQGGTEAFF.

In DNA form, the CDR3 reads TGCGCCAGCAGCTACAGGGGAGCCCAAGAGACCCAGTACTTC. Protein product: CASSYRGAQETQYF. The gene calls are TRBV5-1 and TRBJ2-5; TRBD1 aligns across 7 bases. The germline V gene has CDR1 SGHRS and CDR2 YFSETQ. This CDR3 is built from 14 residues. Trimming cost V 3 bases and J 1 base; bases outside gene matches: 3.

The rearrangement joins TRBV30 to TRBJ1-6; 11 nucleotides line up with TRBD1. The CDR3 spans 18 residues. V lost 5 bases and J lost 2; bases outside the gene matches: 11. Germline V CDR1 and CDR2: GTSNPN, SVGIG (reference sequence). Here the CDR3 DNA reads TGTGCCTGGCTGACACCGGGACAGGGGGGCGCCTATAATTCACCCCTCCACTTT. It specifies CAWLTPGQGGAYNSPLHF.

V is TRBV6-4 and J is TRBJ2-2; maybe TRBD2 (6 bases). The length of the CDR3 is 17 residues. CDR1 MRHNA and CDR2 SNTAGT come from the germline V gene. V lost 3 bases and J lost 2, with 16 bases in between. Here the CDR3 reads CASSEFSGTANTGELFF. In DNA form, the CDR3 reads TGTGCCAGCAGTGAGTTTTCCGGGACTGCTAACACCGGGGAGCTGTTTTTT.

Written as DNA, the CDR3 is TGTGCCAGCAGCTTTGAGGGCCCCTACGAGCAGTACTTC. This gives the protein CASSFEGPYEQYF. This rearrangement joins TRBV13 to TRBJ2-7; D is perhaps TRBD2 (5 bases). CDR3 length: 13 residues. Trimming removed 3 bases from V and 2 bases from J, with 8 bases in between. In germline, CDR1 is PRHDT, CDR2 FYEKMQ (reference sequence).

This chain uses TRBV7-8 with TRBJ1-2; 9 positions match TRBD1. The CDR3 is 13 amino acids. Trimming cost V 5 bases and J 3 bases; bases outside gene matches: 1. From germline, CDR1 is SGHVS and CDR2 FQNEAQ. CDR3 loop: CASSRDRDYGYTF. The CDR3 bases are TGTGCCAGCAGCCGGGACAGGGACTATGGCTACACCTTC.

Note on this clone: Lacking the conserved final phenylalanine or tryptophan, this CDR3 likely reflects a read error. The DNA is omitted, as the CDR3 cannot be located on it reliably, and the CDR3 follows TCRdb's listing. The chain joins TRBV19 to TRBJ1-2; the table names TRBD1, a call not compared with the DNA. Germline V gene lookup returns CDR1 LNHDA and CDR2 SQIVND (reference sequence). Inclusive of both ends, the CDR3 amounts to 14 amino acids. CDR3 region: CASSRDRGYYGYTV.

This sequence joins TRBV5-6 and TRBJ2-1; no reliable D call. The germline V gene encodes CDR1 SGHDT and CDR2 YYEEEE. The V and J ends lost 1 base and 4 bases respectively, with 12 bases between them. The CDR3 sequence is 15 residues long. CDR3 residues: CASSLWRGSYNEQFF. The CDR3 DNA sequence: TGTGCCAGCAGCTTGTGGAGAGGTTCGTACAATGAGCAGTTCTTC.